One sample yielded the 31 T cell receptor beta chains listed below, sequenced in a study of blood T cell repertoires in COVID-19. Sequencing was performed with immunoSEQ multiplex PCR; in TCRdb, only in-frame clones are kept and a portion is missing. Among 470,000 or so clones listed, nearly 90% were seen once. Sequenced sample: PBMCs or T cells enriched from blood (not recorded which). The receptors were gathered from a woman aged 18-29 years with acute COVID-19.

The J gene is TRBJ2-7, the V gene TRBV27, with 14 bases that match TRBD2. Germline lookup yields CDR1 MNHEY and CDR2 SMNVEV (reference sequence). The CDR3 covers 17 residues. Trimming at V came to 4 bases and at J to 3 bases, leaving 8 bases not matched to a gene. CDR3 protein: CASSSTIGTSGGYEQYF. CDR3 coding DNA: TGTGCCAGCAGTTCAACGATAGGGACTAGCGGGGGCTACGAGCAGTACTTC.

The chain joins TRBV18 to TRBJ2-5; 13 positions agree with TRBD2. V gave up 6 bases and J gave up 3 bases; unmatched junction bases: 7. The CDR3 consists of 16 residues. CDR1 KGHSH and CDR2 LQKENI come from the germline V gene. CDR3 nucleotide sequence: TGTGCCAGCTCCGTACTAGCGGGGGGGCCCGAAGAGACCCAGTACTTC. It codes for CASSVLAGGPEETQYF. The full variable domain, in which reference TRBV18 and TRBJ2-5 provide the parts outside the CDR3, is NAGVMQNPRHLVRRRGQEARLRCSPMKGHSHVYWYRQLPEEGLKFMVYLQKENIIDESGMPKERFSAEFPKEGPSILRIQQVVRGDSAAYFCASSVLAGGPEETQYFGPGTRLLVL.

The chain combines TRBV12-3 or TRBV12-4 with TRBJ2-5; a possible D gene is TRBD1 (6 bases). Trimming took off 8 bases at V and 4 bases at J, with 14 bases between the two ends. The CDR3 is 13 amino acids. The CDR3 bases are TGTGCCAGCCATAAACAGGGCGGAGAGACCCAGTACTTC. Protein: CASHKQGGETQYF.

V is TRBV5-1 and J is TRBJ2-2; TRBD2 matches at 7 bases. The CDR3 sequence is 15 residues long. V lost 1 base, J lost 1 base, and 1 base stayed unmatched. Germline-derived CDR1 and CDR2 are SGHRS and YFSETQ. The CDR3: CASSLIAGNTGELFF. CDR3 bases: TGCGCCAGCAGCTTGATAGCGGGGAACACCGGGGAGCTGTTTTTT.

The V and J genes are TRBV4-1 and TRBJ2-3, with D possibly TRBD1 on 6 matching bases. CDR3 length equals 19 residues. The V end was cut by 0 bases, the J end by 2 bases, with 21 bases between. CDR1 MGHRA and CDR2 YSYEKL come from the germline V gene. DNA for the CDR3: TGCGCCAGCAGCCAAGATCCACCGGTTGGGACAACCAACACAGATACGCAGTATTTT. It encodes CASSQDPPVGTTNTDTQYF.

CDR3 amino acids: CASSSLTSQMNTEAFF. CDR3 sequence (DNA): TGTGCCAGCAGTTCACTAACAAGCCAGATGAACACTGAAGCTTTCTTT. The rearrangement links TRBV28 to TRBJ1-1; D ambiguous. Trimming pared 4 bases from V and 0 bases from J, leaving 15 bases between. CDR1 and CDR2 from the germline V gene are MDHEN and SYDVKM. This CDR3 comprises 16 residues.

The genes are TRBV10-3 and TRBJ2-1, with D tentatively TRBD2 (7 bases). Trimming took 5 bases from V and 7 from J, leaving 18 bases between them. Germline CDR1 and CDR2: ENHRY and SYGVKD. The CDR3 loop spans 15 amino acids. The CDR3: CAISNGSGDMNEQFF. The DNA of the CDR3 is TGTGCCATCAGTAACGGGAGCGGGGACATGAATGAGCAGTTCTTC.

The gene calls are TRBV5-1 and TRBJ1-1; 11 nucleotides agree with TRBD1. This CDR3 comprises 15 residues. The V and J ends lost 3 bases and 4 bases, in that order; junction bases with no gene match: 5. The germline V gene encodes CDR1 SGHRS and CDR2 YFSETQ. In DNA form, the CDR3 reads TGCGCCAGCAGCTCCAGGGGGACAGGGGGCACTGAAGCTTTCTTT. It is translated as CASSSRGTGGTEAFF.

CDR3 DNA sequence: TGTGCCAGCAGGCTACAGGGTTCGGCTTCACCCCTCCACTTT. It encodes CASRLQGSASPLHF. V is TRBV5-6 and J is TRBJ1-6, with D perhaps TRBD1 (6 bases). The CDR3 runs to 14 residues. Germline V CDR1 and CDR2: SGHDT, YYEEEE. The V end was cut by 5 bases, the J end by 9 bases, with 15 bases between. Full variable domain (remainder filled in from reference TRBV5-6 and TRBJ1-6): DAGVTQSPTHLIKTRGQQVTLRCSPKSGHDTVSWYQQALGQGPQFIFQYYEEEERQRGNFPDRFSGHQFPNYSSELNVNALLLGDSALYLCASRLQGSASPLHFGNGTRLTVT.

The genes are TRBV5-6 and TRBJ2-7; D is uncertain. The CDR3 runs 13 residues. V lost 3 bases and J 7 bases, leaving 14 bases between the germline ends. The germline CDR1 and CDR2 sequences are SGHDT and YYEEEE. The CDR3 loop reads CASSSDTSEEQYF. CDR3 coding DNA: TGTGCCAGCAGCTCCGACACCTCGGAAGAGCAGTACTTC.

This chain links TRBV11-2 with TRBJ1-2; 9 bases agree with TRBD1. The CDR3 totals 16 residues. CDR1 and CDR2 (germline): SGHAT, FQNNGV. J was trimmed by 3 bases and V by 5 bases; bases with no gene match: 10. CDR3 residues: CASSGLRDRAHYGYTF. The CDR3 region has the DNA TGTGCCAGCAGCGGCCTACGGGACAGGGCACACTATGGCTACACCTTC.

The V gene is TRBV3-1 (or the pseudogene TRBV3-2), the J gene TRBJ2-7, with D possibly TRBD1 on 6 matching bases. The CDR3 has 15 residues. Germline V lookup: CDR1 LGHDT, CDR2 YNNKEL (reference sequence). The V and J ends lost 5 bases and 0 bases respectively, with 14 bases between them. The CDR3 reads CASSFVGQNSYEQYF. The CDR3 nucleotides are TGTGCCAGCAGCTTCGTGGGACAAAACTCCTACGAGCAGTACTTC.

The V and J genes are TRBV4-3 and TRBJ2-1; a weak D match, TRBD1 (5 bases). The CDR3 totals 14 residues. CDR1 and CDR2 (germline): LGHNA, YSLEER. The V end lost 5 bases, the J end lost 7 bases, and 15 bases lay between the germline ends. In DNA form, the CDR3 reads TGCGCCAGCAGCTATACCGTGGGGCGTAATGAGCAGTTCTTC. Amino acids: CASSYTVGRNEQFF.

In its sample, this clone was seen a few times. This chain connects TRBV27 to TRBJ1-1, with a possible D match to TRBD1 (5 bases). With 3 bases removed from V and 3 bases from J, the gap between germline ends came to 11 bases. Looked up from germline, CDR1 is MNHEY and CDR2 is SMNVEV (reference sequence). The CDR3 totals 14 residues. Here the CDR3 reads CASSLEGMDTEAFF. Written as DNA, the CDR3 is TGTGCCAGCAGTTTGGAGGGGATGGACACTGAAGCTTTCTTT.

The rearrangement uses TRBV30 and TRBJ2-1, with D perhaps TRBD2 (5 bases). The V gene lost 8 bases and the J gene lost 4 bases, with 18 bases spanning the gap. The CDR3 spans 14 residues. The germline CDR1 and CDR2 sequences are GTSNPN and SVGIG (reference sequence). The CDR3 sequence: CARSIMGEYNEQFF. Written as DNA, the CDR3 is TGTGCCCGAAGCATTATGGGAGAATACAATGAGCAGTTCTTC. Full variable domain (missing parts from reference TRBV30 and TRBJ2-1): SQTIHQWPATLVQPVGSPLSLECTVEGTSNPNLYWYRQAAGRGLQLLFYSVGIGQISSEVPQNLSASRPQDRQFILSSKKLLLSDSGFYLCARSIMGEYNEQFFGPGTRLTVL.

Note on this clone: The same CDR3 is also encoded by other DNA sequences in this sample. This chain joins TRBV6-5 and TRBJ2-7; a weak D match, TRBD2 (5 bases). The CDR3 runs to 13 residues. The germline V and J ends were trimmed by 5 bases and 4 bases, with 12 bases remaining between them. CDR1 MNHEY and CDR2 SVGAGI come from the germline V gene. This CDR3 is CASSPLGSYEQYF. CDR3 bases: TGTGCCAGCAGTCCCCTGGGGAGTTACGAGCAGTACTTC.

This chain joins TRBV27 and TRBJ2-1; 9 bases agree with TRBD1. The trim removed 2 bases at V and 7 bases at J, leaving 6 bases unmatched. This CDR3 has 15 amino acids. The germline CDR1 and CDR2 sequences are MNHEY and SMNVEV (reference sequence). The CDR3: CASSLPGTGSNEQFF. The CDR3 DNA reads as TGTGCCAGCAGTTTACCCGGGACAGGGTCGAATGAGCAGTTCTTC.

The chain carries TRBV19 and TRBJ1-5; D might be TRBD1 (6 bases). This CDR3 has 16 amino acids. CDR1 is LNHDA, CDR2 SQIVND, per germline (reference sequence). V was cut by 1 base and J by 5 bases, with 15 bases left in between. The CDR3 loop is CASSIGPGGSDQPQHF. CDR3 nucleotides: TGTGCCAGTAGTATAGGGCCTGGGGGCAGCGATCAGCCCCAGCATTTT.

As concerns this clone: A read error may account for a junction end that differs from germline. V usage is TRBV11-2 and J usage is TRBJ2-1; TRBD2 aligns across 8 bases. The CDR3 consists of 16 residues. Germline values: CDR1 SGHAT, CDR2 FQNNGV. The CDR3 sequence is CASSLELADLYNEQFF. In DNA, the CDR3 is TGTGCCAGCAGCCTAGAACTAGCGGATTTATACAATGAGCAGTTCTTC.

CDR3 coding DNA: TGTGCCAGTACCCACGGGACTTCTGGCAATCAGCCCCAGCATTTT. It yields the protein CASTHGTSGNQPQHF. This sequence joins TRBV19 and TRBJ1-5; maybe TRBD1 (5 bases). Germline CDR1 and CDR2: LNHDA and SQIVND (reference sequence). V was shortened by 7 bases and J by 2 bases, with 15 bases between the two germline ends. The CDR3 contains 15 residues.

The V call is TRBV5-8, the J call TRBJ1-1; D is unresolved. The V end lost 9 bases, the J end lost 3 bases, and 18 bases lay between the germline ends. The germline V gene encodes CDR1 SGHTS and CDR2 YDEGEE. This CDR3 has 14 amino acids. The CDR3 sequence is CANRPSGGYTEAFF. The CDR3 nucleotides are TGTGCCAATCGACCGAGCGGAGGGTACACTGAAGCTTTCTTT.

Here the CDR3 reads CASSVADRVSLEKLFF. The CDR3 DNA reads as TGTGCCAGCAGCGTAGCCGACAGGGTTTCTCTCGAAAAACTGTTTTTT. The J gene is TRBJ1-4, the V gene TRBV9, with TRBD1 matching over 7 bases. V trimming: 0 bases; J trimming: 8 bases; junction bases outside the gene matches: 10. The CDR3 extends over 16 amino acids. Germline CDR1 SGDLS, CDR2 YYNGEE.

The J gene is TRBJ2-7, the V gene TRBV18; TRBD1 matches 7 bases. Germline trimming cut 0 bases from V and 4 bases from J; bases unmatched to any gene: 3. The germline V gene has CDR1 KGHSH and CDR2 LQKENI. This CDR3 contains 14 residues. CDR3 amino acids: CASSPPQGLYEQYF. In DNA, the CDR3 is TGTGCCAGCTCACCACCACAGGGGCTGTACGAGCAGTACTTC.

The CDR3 protein is CASSPSVPQETQYF. CDR3 sequence (DNA): TGTGCCAGCTCACCGTCAGTTCCACAAGAGACCCAGTACTTC. The chain joins TRBV18 to TRBJ2-5, with D uncertain. There are 14 residues in the CDR3. V shed 3 bases and J shed 2 bases, with 10 bases lying between them. In germline, CDR1 is KGHSH, CDR2 LQKENI.

The rearrangement links TRBV5-5 to TRBJ2-5, with a possible D match to TRBD2 (5 bases). CDR1 SGHKS and CDR2 YYEKEE come from the germline V gene (reference sequence). The CDR3 is 15 residues long. V shed 4 bases and J shed 2 bases, with 15 bases lying between them. The CDR3 sequence is CASSPQAGVQETQYF. The CDR3 nucleotides read TGTGCCAGCAGCCCCCAGGCCGGGGTACAAGAGACCCAGTACTTC.

The gene calls are TRBV6-4 and TRBJ2-2; 8 nucleotides agree with TRBD2. Germline V gene sequence: CDR1 MRHNA, CDR2 SNTAGT. Trimming removed 8 bases from V and 6 bases from J; junction bases left unmatched: 8. The CDR3 spans 14 residues. The CDR3 DNA reads TGTGCCAGCGGAGAGGCGGGAGGCGCCGGGGAGCTGTTTTTT. This translates into CASGEAGGAGELFF.

The V call is TRBV4-1, the J call TRBJ2-1; 12 bases line up with TRBD2. With V trimmed by 1 base and J by 7 bases, 5 bases remained unmatched. The V gene's germline CDR1 is MGHRA and CDR2 YSYEKL. The CDR3 is 16 amino acids. Written as DNA, the CDR3 is TGCGCCAGCAGCCAAGGTCGGCTAGCGGGGGGGAATGAGCAGTTCTTC. It yields the protein CASSQGRLAGGNEQFF.

Here the CDR3 DNA reads TGTGCCAGCAGTCGGGACTTTAATGAAAAACTGTTTTTT. The encoded protein is CASSRDFNEKLFF. The chain is built from TRBV6-2 or TRBV6-3 and TRBJ1-4; D is possibly TRBD1 (5 bases). CDR1 is MNHEY, CDR2 SVGEGT, per germline. Between the trimmed V and J ends, which lost 5 bases and 4 bases, there was a span of 8 bases. The CDR3 sequence is 13 residues long.

The V and J genes are TRBV9 and TRBJ2-2; a possible D gene is TRBD1 (5 bases). V was trimmed by 1 base and J by 3 bases, leaving 7 bases between them. In germline, CDR1 is SGDLS, CDR2 YYNGEE. The length of the CDR3 is 14 residues. The CDR3 is CASSVIQDTGELFF. The DNA for the CDR3 is TGTGCCAGCAGCGTAATACAGGACACCGGGGAGCTGTTTTTT. The whole variable domain, filled in from reference TRBV9 and TRBJ2-2, reads DSGVTQTPKHLITATGQRVTLRCSPRSGDLSVYWYQQSLDQGLQFLIQYYNGEERAKGNILERFSAQQFPDLHSELNLSSLELGDSALYFCASSVIQDTGELFFGEGSRLTVL.

V is TRBV9 and J is TRBJ2-7, with 13 bases matching TRBD2. From germline, CDR1 is SGDLS and CDR2 YYNGEE. The CDR3 totals 21 residues. Germline trimming cut 4 bases from V and 3 bases from J; bases unmatched to any gene: 22. The CDR3 loop reads CASSPQPKLAGGPGTGYEQYF. The CDR3 bases are TGTGCCAGCAGCCCTCAACCCAAACTAGCGGGAGGGCCTGGGACCGGCTACGAGCAGTACTTC.

This clone was found once. The V and J genes are TRBV6-2 or TRBV6-3 and TRBJ1-1; D uncertain. CDR1 MNHEY and CDR2 SVGEGT come from the germline V gene. Trimming took off 4 bases at V and 1 base at J, with 7 bases between the two ends. This CDR3 is built from 13 residues. The CDR3 bases are TGTGCCAGCAGTTTATTAGAGAACACTGAAGCTTTCTTT. This translates into CASSLLENTEAFF.